This entry lists 17 T cell receptor beta chains sequenced from one sample in a study of PD-1 blockade in classical Hodgkin lymphoma. Every patient had relapsed following autologous stem cell transplantation, and cohorts differed in brentuximab vedotin exposure. Clones were read by immunoSEQ multiplex PCR, and TCRdb kept only the in-frame ones, dropping some. The table has about 75,000 clones, under 95% seen once. This specimen was peripheral blood mononuclear cells (PBMCs), taken at baseline. The source of these receptors is a human donor with classical Hodgkin lymphoma.

This chain uses TRBV10-2 with TRBJ2-1; maybe TRBD1 (6 bases). V was cut by 3 bases and J by 4 bases, with 10 bases left in between. The CDR3 runs 14 residues. The germline CDR1 and CDR2 sequences are WSHSY and SAAADI. The CDR3 bases are TGCGCCAGCAGTGAACAAGGACAGTACAATGAGCAGTTCTTC. Translation gives CASSEQGQYNEQFF.

The chain employs TRBV7-9 and TRBJ2-3; D possibly uses TRBD1 or TRBD2 (5 bases each). Deletions cut 5 bases from V and 2 bases from J, with 11 bases between. The CDR3 covers 14 residues. The germline V gene has CDR1 SEHNR and CDR2 FQNEAQ (reference sequence). CDR3: CASSLLGDTDTQYF. The DNA for the CDR3 is TGTGCCAGCAGCCTTCTGGGGGACACAGATACGCAGTATTTT. Filled out from reference TRBV7-9 and TRBJ2-3, the complete variable domain reads DTGVSQNPRHKITKRGQNVTFRCDPISEHNRLYWYRQTLGQGPEFLTYFQNEAQLEKSRLLSDRFSAERPKGSFSTLEIQRTEQGDSAMYLCASSLLGDTDTQYFGPGTRLTVL.

V gene TRBV5-4 combines with J gene TRBJ2-3, with a tentative D call TRBD2 (6 bases). V lost 1 base and J lost 0, with 9 bases in between. Looked up from germline, CDR1 is SGHNT and CDR2 is YYREEE (reference sequence). The CDR3 has 15 residues. DNA of the CDR3: TGTGCCAGCAGCTTGAGCGGGCCAAGCACAGATACGCAGTATTTT. This translates into CASSLSGPSTDTQYF. The full variable domain, with the rest looked up from reference TRBV5-4 and TRBJ2-3, is ETGVTQSPTHLIKTRGQQVTLRCSSQSGHNTVSWYQQALGQGPQFIFQYYREEENGRGNFPPRFSGLQFPNYSSELNVNALELDDSALYLCASSLSGPSTDTQYFGPGTRLTVL.

V and J are TRBV6-5 and TRBJ1-2; a weak D match, TRBD1 (5 bases). V was shortened by 8 bases and J by 3 bases, with 19 bases between the two germline ends. The CDR3 length is 15 residues. Germline V lookup: CDR1 MNHEY, CDR2 SVGAGI. The CDR3 spells CASSPMGGTHYGYTF. The CDR3 DNA reads as TGTGCCAGCTCCCCAATGGGGGGAACGCACTATGGCTACACCTTC.

V and J are TRBV7-8 and TRBJ2-5; D is uncertain. CDR3 length equals 13 residues. Germline CDR1 and CDR2: SGHVS and FQNEAQ. Trimming left V 1 base short and J 5 bases short, with 8 bases between. This CDR3 reads CASSLGEGETQYF. In DNA form, the CDR3 reads TGTGCCAGCAGCTTAGGGGAAGGGGAGACCCAGTACTTC.

The rearrangement links TRBV30 to TRBJ1-3; 7 bases map to TRBD1. J lost 2 bases, V lost 4 bases, and 5 bases had no gene match. The length of the CDR3 is 14 residues. CDR1 is GTSNPN, CDR2 SVGIG, per germline (reference sequence). The CDR3 DNA is TGTGCCTGGACCTTAGGGGGCGCTGGAAACACCATATATTTT. Translated, it gives CAWTLGGAGNTIYF.

The chain carries TRBV5-6 and TRBJ1-3; TRBD1 is a possible D gene (6 bases). V lost 0 bases and J lost 8, with 12 bases in between. The CDR3 is made up of 14 amino acids. Per the germline V gene, CDR1 is SGHDT and CDR2 is YYEEEE. The CDR3 DNA reads as TGTGCCAGCAGCTTGGAGGGGGGTACTCACACCATATATTTT. Encoded protein: CASSLEGGTHTIYF.

In this sample, this clone turned up once. The rearrangement links TRBV4-2 to TRBJ2-5; D remains ambiguous. V lost 0 bases and J lost 5, with 4 bases in between. The CDR3 has 12 residues. Germline values: CDR1 LGHNA, CDR2 YNFKEQ. CDR3 sequence (DNA): TGTGCCAGCAGCCAAGATTGGGAGACCCAGTACTTC. It encodes CASSQDWETQYF.

The rearrangement uses TRBV4-3 and TRBJ2-3, with TRBD2 matching over 15 bases. Germline loops: CDR1 LGHNA, CDR2 YSLEER. CDR3 length equals 21 residues. Trimming cost V 0 bases and J 5 bases; bases outside gene matches: 15. CDR3 protein: CASSQESRTSGRANSGDTQYF. The CDR3, as DNA: TGCGCCAGCAGCCAAGAGTCGAGGACTAGCGGGAGGGCCAACAGTGGAGATACGCAGTATTTT.

The chain couples TRBV15 to TRBJ2-2, with D possibly being TRBD2 (7 bases). Germline assignment: CDR1 LNHNV and CDR2 YYDKDF (reference sequence). This CDR3 contains 14 residues. Trimming removed 5 bases at V and 7 bases at J, with 14 bases between. The CDR3 coding sequence is TGTGCCACCAGCGCTAGAGGGGGGGTCGGGGAGCTGTTTTTT. Translated: CATSARGGVGELFF.

This chain uses TRBV6-5 with TRBJ1-2; D is possibly TRBD1 (6 bases). CDR3 size: 12 residues. V was pared by 2 bases and J by 8 bases, with 9 bases between. From germline, CDR1 is MNHEY and CDR2 SVGAGI. The CDR3, as DNA: TGTGCCAGCAGTTACGGGGGGCCCGGCTACACCTTC. Protein sequence: CASSYGGPGYTF.

This clone was recorded only once. The chain employs TRBV6-1 and TRBJ2-1; D perhaps matches TRBD1 (6 bases). The germline V gene encodes CDR1 MNHNS and CDR2 SASEGT. The CDR3 is 15 amino acids. Trimming removed 7 bases from V and 3 bases from J, with 16 bases in between. The CDR3 loop reads CASTTHRVGYNEQFF. The CDR3 nucleotides read TGTGCCAGCACCACACACAGGGTAGGCTACAATGAGCAGTTCTTC.

The genes are TRBV6-5 and TRBJ2-2; D is unresolved. V was shortened by 0 bases and J by 5 bases, with 1 base between the two germline ends. Germline V CDR1 and CDR2: MNHEY, SVGAGI. This CDR3 comprises 12 residues. Here the CDR3 reads CASSYSTGELFF. The CDR3 bases are TGTGCCAGCAGTTACTCGACCGGGGAGCTGTTTTTT.

This chain's CDR3 is CASTRAGVTYEQYF. CDR3 DNA sequence: TGTGCCAGCACAAGGGCAGGAGTAACCTACGAGCAGTACTTC. The gene calls are TRBV6-1 and TRBJ2-7; D gene uncertain. Looked up from germline, CDR1 is MNHNS and CDR2 is SASEGT. The CDR3 length is 14 residues. V lost 7 bases and J lost 2, with 15 bases in between.

The chain links TRBV5-8 to TRBJ2-1, with D perhaps matching TRBD2 (8 bases). There are 16 residues in the CDR3. Germline CDR1 and CDR2: SGHTS and YDEGEE. Trimming shortened V by 4 bases and J by 4 bases, and 18 bases separated the two germline ends. CDR3: CASSQGVSGVYNEQFF. In nucleotides, the CDR3 is TGTGCCAGCAGCCAGGGGGTTAGCGGGGTGTACAATGAGCAGTTCTTC.

J is TRBJ1-1 and V is TRBV28; 7 bases fit TRBD1. The V gene end was trimmed by 2 bases and the J gene end by 2 bases; junction bases not matched to a gene: 5. The CDR3 has 15 residues. Germline loops: CDR1 MDHEN, CDR2 SYDVKM. DNA for the CDR3: TGTGCCAGCAGTTTAAGGGGGCCGATCAACACTGAAGCTTTCTTT. It specifies CASSLRGPINTEAFF.

This rearrangement joins TRBV19 to TRBJ2-5; TRBD2 is a possible D gene (6 bases). Germline V lookup: CDR1 LNHDA, CDR2 SQIVND (reference sequence). V lost 5 bases and J 0 bases, leaving 13 bases between the germline ends. CDR3 length: 15 residues. In DNA, the CDR3 is TGTGCCAGTAGTGCGACTAGTGCCCACCAAGAGACCCAGTACTTC. Translating gives CASSATSAHQETQYF.